This T cell receptor beta chain originates from a study of patients and donors after allogeneic stem cell transplantation. After removal of 6 bases from V and 2 bases from J, the junction contained 9 bases not matched to a gene. Per germline, CDR1 SGHNT and CDR2 YYREEE (reference sequence). The CDR3 sequence is 15 residues long. This clonotype was seen more than once but under ten times. One entry per CDR3 protein, called by TCRdb with MiXCR from the RT-PCR reads. The sample lists a few hundred thousand distinct CDR3 sequences, more than 35% seen once, with approximately 10% in the top ten. Sequencing input: blood, either unsorted or a sorted T cell fraction (not recorded which). The TCR originated in a human donor who was either an allogeneic HSCT recipient or a stem cell or donor lymphocyte infusion donor (not recorded which). It is not recorded whose cells these are; they may come from a transplant donor. This rearrangement joins TRBV5-4 to TRBJ1-2, with 8 bases matching TRBD1. The chain's CDR3 is CASTQGAKVNYGYTF. In nucleotides, the CDR3 is TGTGCCAGCACCCAGGGGGCGAAGGTGAACTATGGCTACACCTTC. The full variable domain, rest sourced from reference TRBV5-4 and TRBJ1-2, is ETGVTQSPTHLIKTRGQQVTLRCSSQSGHNTVSWYQQALGQGPQFIFQYYREEENGRGNFPPRFSGLQFPNYSSELNVNALELDDSALYLCASTQGAKVNYGYTFGSGTRLTVV.